Sequencing of this T cell receptor (beta chain) was carried out in a study of T cells in Graves' hyperthyroidism and ophthalmopathy. Turning to the study itself: Before treatment of any kind, peripheral blood was taken at initial diagnosis.

Germline values: CDR1 SGHTA, CDR2 FQGNSA. The CDR3 length is 12 residues. At least ten counts were recorded for this clonotype. Its antigen is not identified. A read error may account for a junction end that differs from germline. Using RNA transcripts as the source, TCR beta CDR3 regions were amplified. HTBI primers drove first-round RT-PCR of the TCR CDR3. Via MiXCR, TCRdb re-called the multiplex PCR reads, giving one row per CDR3 protein. Of 700,000 to 950,000 distinct CDR3 sequences in the sample, 30% to 40% were seen once. Study observations and caveats: Through a model of 13 V-J features, ophthalmopathy was separated from stable hyperthyroidism. Most thyroid clonotypes with frequency above 0.001 were detected in blood.

The chain uses TRBV7-2 and TRBJ2-5; possibly TRBD2 for D (5 bases). The clonotype was recovered from a woman aged 35 to 49 with Graves' hyperthyroidism. Sequenced sample: blood. The CDR3: CASSPGQETQYF. CDR3 bases: TGCGCCAGCAGTCCGGGACAAGAGACCCAGTACTTC.